A single sample is the source of the 10 T cell receptor beta chains below, sequenced in a study of T cells in narcolepsy. Here immunoSEQ multiplex PCR was the method, and the copy in TCRdb shows in-frame clones only, minus some. The repertoire has some 17,000 clones, around 86% of them found once; the top ten carry roughly 0.75%. What was sequenced was memory (CD45RA-) CD4+ T cells from blood. These TCRs come from a human donor in good health.

The chain uses TRBV5-1 and TRBJ2-7; D not resolved. CDR3 length: 13 residues. V was clipped by 0 bases and J by 7 bases, with 11 bases between them. In germline, CDR1 is SGHRS, CDR2 YFSETQ. CDR3 in DNA: TGCGCCAGCAGCTTGGTGATTGATGGGGAGCAGTACTTC. This encodes CASSLVIDGEQYF.

This clone was found a few times. V is TRBV6-6 and J is TRBJ2-7, with a possible D match to TRBD2 (6 bases). Germline values: CDR1 MNHNY, CDR2 SVGAGI (reference sequence). This CDR3 contains 16 residues. The ends were cut back, 0 bases at V and 2 bases at J, with 14 bases in the middle. Here the CDR3 DNA reads TGTGCCAGCAGTTACTCCCTGCGGAGGGGCCCCTACGAGCAGTACTTC. This gives the protein CASSYSLRRGPYEQYF.

The CDR3 protein is CASRRGIGANTEAFF. CDR3 coding DNA: TGCGCCAGCAGGAGGGGGATCGGGGCGAACACTGAAGCTTTCTTT. The rearrangement uses TRBV5-1 and TRBJ1-1; perhaps TRBD1 as D (6 bases). The ends were cut back, 5 bases at V and 1 base at J, with 15 bases in the middle. From germline, CDR1 is SGHRS and CDR2 YFSETQ. This CDR3 contains 15 residues.

This clone was seen once. This chain joins TRBV30 and TRBJ1-1, with TRBD1 as a possible D gene (6 bases). V lost 6 bases and J lost 1, with 15 bases in between. This CDR3 has 14 amino acids. The germline V gene has CDR1 GTSNPN and CDR2 SVGIG (reference sequence). For the CDR3, the DNA is TGTGCCTGCCCCCGGACAGCCACGAACACTGAAGCTTTCTTT. Amino acid sequence: CACPRTATNTEAFF. Drawing the rest from reference TRBV30 and TRBJ1-1, the complete variable domain is SQTIHQWPATLVQPVGSPLSLECTVEGTSNPNLYWYRQAAGRGLQLLFYSVGIGQISSEVPQNLSASRPQDRQFILSSKKLLLSDSGFYLCACPRTATNTEAFFGQGTRLTVV.

This clone occurred once. CDR3 amino acids: CASSFRTGEVLNTEAFF. CDR3 DNA sequence: TGCGCCAGCAGCTTTAGAACAGGGGAGGTCTTGAACACTGAAGCTTTCTTT. The rearrangement uses TRBV5-1 and TRBJ1-1; 7 bases line up with TRBD1. Trimming at V came to 2 bases and at J to 0 bases, leaving 10 bases not matched to a gene. The CDR3 totals 17 residues. Germline lookup yields CDR1 SGHRS and CDR2 YFSETQ. Full variable domain (missing parts from reference TRBV5-1 and TRBJ1-1): KAGVTQTPRYLIKTRGQQVTLSCSPISGHRSVSWYQQTPGQGLQFLFEYFSETQRNKGNFPGRFSGRQFSNSRSEMNVSTLELGDSALYLCASSFRTGEVLNTEAFFGQGTRLTVV.

This clone was seen more than once but under ten times. The V and J genes are TRBV14 and TRBJ2-1; D gene uncertain. The CDR3 loop spans 16 amino acids. From germline, CDR1 is SGHDN and CDR2 FVKESK. The V end was cut by 4 bases, the J end by 1 base, with 14 bases between. The chain's CDR3 is CASSLNWARSYNEQFF. CDR3 DNA: TGTGCCAGCAGCCTTAATTGGGCAAGATCCTACAATGAGCAGTTCTTC.

The chain employs TRBV6-1 and TRBJ2-7; D is unresolved. Trimming removed 0 bases from V and 2 bases from J, with 11 bases in between. Looked up from germline, CDR1 is MNHNS and CDR2 is SASEGT. The length of the CDR3 is 15 residues. Written as DNA, the CDR3 is TGTGCCAGCAGTGAAGCGCTGGCAGGTCCCTACGAGCAGTACTTC. This codes for CASSEALAGPYEQYF.

The gene calls are TRBV10-3 and TRBJ1-1; the match to TRBD1 covers 11 bases. The CDR3 length is 18 residues. The germline V gene has CDR1 ENHRY and CDR2 SYGVKD. J gave up 0 bases and V 6 bases, and 12 bases lay outside the gene matches. CDR3 protein: CAIRSGAGQGGMNTEAFF. The CDR3 nucleotides are TGTGCCATCAGGTCAGGGGCGGGACAGGGGGGGATGAACACTGAAGCTTTCTTT.

V usage is TRBV7-2 and J usage is TRBJ2-7, with D possibly matching TRBD2 (5 bases). The germline V gene encodes CDR1 SGHTA and CDR2 FQGNSA. The CDR3 has 12 residues. V gave up 1 base and J gave up 7 bases, with 8 bases separating them. In DNA form, the CDR3 reads TGTGCCAGCAGCTTAGTTCGGGGAGAGCAGTACTTC. Translation: CASSLVRGEQYF.

The chain uses TRBV28 and TRBJ2-5; D remains ambiguous. Germline V gives CDR1 MDHEN, CDR2 SYDVKM. The CDR3 has 11 amino acids. The V end was cut by 6 bases, the J end by 2 bases, with 4 bases between. The CDR3 DNA is TGTGCCAGCAGCCTACAAGAGACCCAGTACTTC. Its translation: CASSLQETQYF.